Described below is a single TCR beta chain sequence and its context. This receptor's antigen is unknown. No much larger clone exists at a distance of one base, and base qualities are not known. The data stem from a study of graft-versus-host responses after intestinal transplantation (dated by TCRdb to the early 2020s). About the full investigation: The transplants that recipients received were multivisceral, liver-intestinal, or isolated intestinal. Every recipient was given anti-thymocyte globulin induction, then maintenance tacrolimus and steroids for approximately 3 years. Graft-versus-host and host-versus-graft alloreactive T cell clones were tracked in the graft, circulation and bone marrow after intestinal transplantation using bulk TCR-beta CDR3 sequencing. Alloreactive clones were identified by sequencing pre-transplant mixed lymphocyte reaction products and comparing these products with unstimulated pre-transplant donor and recipient T cells. The cohort enrolled some 25 intestinal transplant recipients including one retransplant, and a few patients lacking pretransplant specimens were excluded. A peak of at least 4% donor T cells among recipient peripheral blood mononuclear cells was the definition used for donor T cell macrochimerism. Instead of going to the commercial service, samples from a few later patients were sequenced in-house on an Illumina MiSeq and processed with MiXCR. Overall study results and their limits: Conclusions were limited by the relatively low number and heterogeneity of intestinal transplant patients. GvH clones were found in recipient bone marrow, and some of the GvH clones appeared earlier in ileal mucosa or blood, which is consistent with an intestinal mucosal origin. High GvH to HvG T cell clonal ratios were observed in the allografts of patients with donor T cell macrochimerism. Early after transplant, peak levels of circulating GvH clones were found to be associated with declines in HvG clones.

The meaning of the sample's time point label: cells obtained before transplantation from donor or recipient. CD3+CD4+ and CD3+CD8+ populations were FACS-sorted from unstimulated pre-transplant donor and recipient cells taken from spleen or lymph nodes. Library method: the immunoSEQ multiplex PCR assay. For most patients, genomic DNA was isolated with the Qiagen DNeasy Blood and Tissue Kit and shipped frozen to Adaptive Biotechnologies for TCR sequencing. For most patients, genomic DNA was subjected to high-throughput TCR-beta CDR3 sequencing by Adaptive Biotechnologies. The original pipeline was this. TCR sequencing data for approximately 17 patients were retrieved from Adaptive's ImmunoSEQ software; a few other patients were processed with MiXCR and VDJtools. CD4 versus CD8 sorting errors were corrected by removing sequences found in both subsets at a frequency ratio below 5:1. CDR3 nucleotide sequences shared between donor and recipient were removed because the origin of such sequences could not be assigned. To count as alloreactive, a clone needed at least 2-fold expansion over unstimulated cells and a minimum CFSE-low frequency of 0.002% (template counts) or 0.001% (read counts). Clones detected in sequenced pre-transplant spleen, lymph node, or MLR CFSE-low populations of the donor or recipient were defined as mappable. The cumulative frequency of alloreactive clones was calculated as a percentage of all sequences, weighted by copy number. The table was pulled from immuneACCESS by TCRdb, which kept in-frame rearrangements only. Such tables lose some clones; where checked, under half of the loss comes from unresolved V genes, and the rest has no known cause. D and trimming come from the DNA, and the V and J calls and clone size come from that table. For this sample there are 30,000 or so clones; about four fifths appear just once. Approximately 20% of the sample comes from the top ten.

The sequence derives from a human donor who received an intestinal transplant. This specimen consisted of unstimulated CD8+ T cells sorted from spleen or lymph node cells, obtained before intestinal transplant.

Read as DNA, the sequence is TGTGCCAGCAGCTTAGCTTCCTACAATGAGCAGTTCTTC. Its protein reads: CASSLASYNEQFF. The sequence is built from TRBV5-6 and TRBJ2-1, with the D gene too uncertain to name. The CDR3 sequence holds 13 residues, the cysteine and phenylalanine included. CDR3 DNA is the only sequence kept; it has 39 bases, read in frame from the first base. V loses 2 bases, J loses 1 base, and the germline ends lie 4 bases apart. CDR1 is given as SGHDT and CDR2 as YYEEEE, both from the germline V gene.